This T cell receptor (beta chain) was identified during a study of T cells after posttransplantation cyclophosphamide. The CDR3 covers 15 residues. Germline CDR1 is SGHVS and CDR2 is FNYEAQ. Trimming removed 4 bases from V and 3 bases from J, with 14 bases in between. This related bone marrow graft donor gave peripheral blood on the day of marrow donation. Worth noting for this clone: As yet, its antigen is unknown.

TCRdb's table, derived via immunoSEQ multiplex PCR, lists solely in-frame clones and lacks some. Observed in the sample are some 40,000 clones, none of them singletons. Whole-study findings and limits: TRB clonality was highly associated with recipient CMV seropositivity and reactivation. Donor CD8+ memory clones often dominated recipient blood repertoires at later times. Tissue-infiltrating T cells from skin or gut overlapped little with blood T cells.

This receptor was taken from a man in his fifties or sixties in good health, CMV-negative, and a related stem cell transplant donor. The specimen sequenced was PBMCs. The chain links TRBV7-6 to TRBJ2-3; D is possibly TRBD2 (6 bases). The CDR3 is CASSYTGLKTDTQYF. CDR3 coding DNA: TGTGCCAGCAGCTACACGGGACTTAAAACAGATACGCAGTATTTT.